This T cell receptor beta chain was recorded in a study of PD-1 blockade in classical Hodgkin lymphoma. TCRdb's copy holds only in-frame clones and misses some; the assay was immunoSEQ multiplex PCR. Among approximately 23,000 clones, 90% were seen once, and the ten largest hold 0.41%. Germline values: CDR1 MDHEN, CDR2 SYDVKM. CDR3 length: 13 amino acids. The V end lost 7 bases, the J end lost 0 bases, and 10 bases lay between the germline ends. The time point was: newly diagnosed, previously untreated cHL patient sample. Magnetic negative selection purified CD4+ T cells from thawed PBMCs. This TCR was sampled from a human donor with classical Hodgkin lymphoma. The specimen was CD4+ T cells from blood. This rearrangement joins TRBV28 to TRBJ2-7, with D hard to call. As DNA, the CDR3 is TGTGCCAGCAAATACGGGTTCTCCTACGAGCAGTACTTC. As protein: CASKYGFSYEQYF.